A single sample is the source of the 13 T cell receptor beta chains below, sequenced in a study of blood T cell repertoires in COVID-19. Profiling relied on immunoSEQ multiplex PCR, and the TCRdb table lists in-frame clones only, not all of them. The data hold 150,000 to 200,000 clones, with roughly 85% observed a single time. The sequencing input was peripheral blood. The receptor source for this set is a man in his sixties with acute or convalescent COVID-19.

This clone was observed once. The V call is TRBV20-1, the J call TRBJ1-5, with D possibly matching TRBD1 (5 bases). The CDR3 runs to 14 residues. Trimming stripped 3 bases from V and 4 bases from J, with 13 bases between. Germline CDR1 reads DFQATT; CDR2 reads SNEGSKA (reference sequence). The CDR3 protein is CSASNAGGNQPQHF. CDR3 coding DNA: TGCAGTGCTAGTAATGCGGGGGGAAATCAGCCCCAGCATTTT.

This clone was counted between two and nine times. The chain is built from TRBV4-1 and TRBJ2-5; the match to TRBD1 covers 8 bases. Looked up from germline, CDR1 is MGHRA and CDR2 is YSYEKL. The CDR3 loop spans 17 amino acids. V trimming: 3 bases; J trimming: 1 base; junction bases outside the gene matches: 10. The CDR3 here is CASSHSRTGTSQETQYF. The CDR3 region has the DNA TGCGCCAGCAGCCACTCAAGGACAGGGACTTCCCAAGAGACCCAGTACTTC.

The chain joins TRBV6-5 to TRBJ2-7, with 9 bases fitting TRBD1. CDR1 and CDR2 (germline): MNHEY, SVGAGI. CDR3 size: 15 residues. J gave up 7 bases and V 5 bases, and 12 bases lay outside the gene matches. The CDR3 nucleotides read TGTGCCAGCAGTACTTACAGGGGGCGCGGGTATGAGCAGTACTTC. This encodes CASSTYRGRGYEQYF.

The V call is TRBV24-1, the J call TRBJ1-4, with D possibly TRBD1 on 6 matching bases. Germline CDR1 reads KGHDR; CDR2 reads SFDVKD. The CDR3 runs to 14 residues. V dropped 5 bases and J dropped 7 bases, with 13 bases sitting between them. As DNA, the CDR3 is TGTGCCACCAGTGCGGGGGGCTCGGGTGAAAAACTGTTTTTT. Translating it yields CATSAGGSGEKLFF.

This clone was seen just once. This sequence joins TRBV2 and TRBJ1-5, with no clear D. Germline lookup yields CDR1 SNHLY and CDR2 FYNNEI. The CDR3 totals 12 residues. The V gene lost 6 bases and the J gene lost 6 bases, with 9 bases spanning the gap. The CDR3 DNA reads TGTGCCAGCAGAACCCTAGGTCAGCCCCAGCATTTT. Protein: CASRTLGQPQHF.

V is TRBV3-1 (or the pseudogene TRBV3-2) and J is TRBJ2-5; 7 bases line up with TRBD2. This CDR3 has 15 residues. V shed 4 bases and J 1 base; nucleotides not matched to a gene: 6. CDR1 LGHDT and CDR2 YNNKEL come from the germline V gene (reference sequence). The CDR3 reads CASSRGGRGQETQYF. CDR3 DNA sequence: TGTGCCAGCAGCCGGGGTGGGAGGGGCCAAGAGACCCAGTACTTC.

V gene TRBV2 combines with J gene TRBJ1-5, with 8 bases that match TRBD1. V was clipped by 4 bases and J by 7 bases; unmatched bases: 6. This CDR3 region has 14 residues. The germline gives CDR1 SNHLY, CDR2 FYNNEI. The DNA for the CDR3 is TGTGCCAGCAGTGGCCAGGGGGCCCGCCAGCCCCAGCATTTT. Translating gives CASSGQGARQPQHF.

This clone is a singleton in its sample. This chain connects TRBV4-1 to TRBJ2-1; 11 nucleotides align to TRBD2. The CDR3 is made up of 17 amino acids. Germline V gene sequence: CDR1 MGHRA, CDR2 YSYEKL. V was clipped by 3 bases and J by 2 bases; unmatched bases: 6. DNA for the CDR3: TGCGCCAGCAGCCAGTATAGCGGGAGGGGGGCCTACAATGAGCAGTTCTTC. This sequence encodes CASSQYSGRGAYNEQFF.

The CDR3, as DNA: TGTGCCAGCTCACCACAAAGGGGGAGCACTGAAGCTTTCTTT. Translating it yields CASSPQRGSTEAFF. This chain connects TRBV18 to TRBJ1-1, with TRBD1 as a possible D gene (6 bases). Germline V lookup: CDR1 KGHSH, CDR2 LQKENI. V lost 1 base to trimming and J lost 4 bases, with 10 bases between them. This CDR3 is built from 14 residues.

In its sample, this clone was seen once. The chain couples TRBV28 to TRBJ1-2, with 8 bases matching TRBD1. Germline V gene lookup returns CDR1 MDHEN and CDR2 SYDVKM. This CDR3 region has 14 residues. Trimming took 8 bases from V and 5 from J; bases not matched to a gene: 10. The CDR3 DNA follows: TGTGCCAGCGCAGGGGGCGAAGGAAGGTATGGCTACACCTTC. Translation gives CASAGGEGRYGYTF.

The J gene is TRBJ2-2, the V gene TRBV15, with D perhaps TRBD2 (6 bases). The CDR3 runs to 15 residues. V was cut by 5 bases and J by 1 base, with 11 bases left in between. From germline, CDR1 is LNHNV and CDR2 YYDKDF (reference sequence). The CDR3 DNA follows: TGTGCCACCAGCTCCACGGGGGAGAACACCGGGGAGCTGTTTTTT. It translates to CATSSTGENTGELFF.

The V and J genes are TRBV7-3 and TRBJ2-1; 7 nucleotides align to TRBD2. V shed 5 bases, J shed 3 bases, and the junction held 7 bases outside the gene matches. This CDR3 comprises 15 residues. The germline CDR1 and CDR2 sequences are SGHTA and FQGTGA. CDR3 nucleotide sequence: TGTGCCAGCAGCCAGTGGGCTAGCGGCTACAATGAGCAGTTCTTC. This translates into CASSQWASGYNEQFF.

This chain connects TRBV11-2 to TRBJ2-5; a possible D gene is TRBD2 (6 bases). Germline CDR1 and CDR2: SGHAT and FQNNGV. The V gene lost 3 bases and the J gene lost 2 bases, with 19 bases spanning the gap. The CDR3 runs to 17 residues. CDR3 amino acids: CASSFQLGGNGQETQYF. CDR3 bases: TGTGCCAGCAGCTTCCAACTTGGGGGGAACGGGCAAGAGACCCAGTACTTC. Full variable domain (remainder filled in from reference TRBV11-2 and TRBJ2-5): EAGVAQSPRYKIIEKRQSVAFWCNPISGHATLYWYQQILGQGPKLLIQFQNNGVVDDSQLPKDRFSAERLKGVDSTLKIQPAKLEDSAVYLCASSFQLGGNGQETQYFGPGTRLLVL.